The entry that follows covers one T cell receptor beta chain sequence. Its antigen is still unknown. This specimen includes other DNA sequences encoding the same CDR3. The CDR3 consists of 13 residues. V lost 0 bases, J lost 7 bases, and 7 bases lay in between. The germline gives CDR1 SGHAT, CDR2 FQNNGV. Roughly 210 ng DNA, tens of thousands of T cell genomes, went into each sorted-subset replicate PCR. The table came from immunoSEQ multiplex PCR; TCRdb's copy has only in-frame clones and leaves some out. The table lists around 2.5 million clones, approximately 93% of them singletons, with about 0.38% in the top ten. Those who donated, Caucasian adults without exception, all lived in Nashville, Tennessee. This specimen belongs to a study of shared clonotypes between healthy human individuals. Points from the study as a whole: Naive subsets generally exceeded memory subsets in estimated richness. Lower generation probabilities were found for non-shared clonotypes than for those shared by all four donors.

The sample taken for sequencing was naive CD4+ T cells from PBMCs. Subset in this sample: CD45RA+ positively selected. The source is a man aged 18 to 35 in good health. Some clones in this sample may be carry-over from other donors' samples. The chain has TRBV11-2 and TRBJ2-1, with D possibly being TRBD1 (6 bases). The CDR3 is CASSLDRGNEQFF. Here the CDR3 DNA reads TGTGCCAGCAGCTTAGACAGGGGTAATGAGCAGTTCTTC.